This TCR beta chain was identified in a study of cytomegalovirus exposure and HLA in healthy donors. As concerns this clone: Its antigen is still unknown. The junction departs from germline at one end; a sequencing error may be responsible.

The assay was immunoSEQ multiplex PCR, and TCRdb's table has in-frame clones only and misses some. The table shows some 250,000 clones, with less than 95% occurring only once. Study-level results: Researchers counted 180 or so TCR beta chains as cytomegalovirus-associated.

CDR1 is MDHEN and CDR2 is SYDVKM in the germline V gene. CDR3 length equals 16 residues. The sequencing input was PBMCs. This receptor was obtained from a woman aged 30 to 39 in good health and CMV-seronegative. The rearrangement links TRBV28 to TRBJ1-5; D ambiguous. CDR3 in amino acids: CASRLPEAGMRQPQHF. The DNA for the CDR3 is TGTGCCAGCCGTTTGCCTGAGGCGGGAATGAGGCAGCCCCAGCATTTT.